This TCR beta chain was identified in a study of blood T cell repertoires in COVID-19. Original processing methods: The assay estimated nucleated cells by amplifying reference gene primers. Assay: immunoSEQ multiplex PCR; the TCRdb copy retains only in-frame clones and omits some. That table is the source of V, J and clone size, and D and trimming were worked out from the DNA. The sample records roughly 53,000 clones, 90% being singletons. The CDR3 is 16 residues long. Germline-derived CDR1 and CDR2 are KGHDR and SFDVKD. V lost 2 bases and J lost 2, with 13 bases in between. The V gene is TRBV24-1, the J gene TRBJ2-3, with a tentative D call TRBD1 (5 bases). The origin of this receptor is a human donor in a cohort sampled during active COVID-19. Sequencing was carried out using peripheral blood. CDR3 coding DNA: TGTGCCACCAGTGATTCAGGGCAGGGATACACAGATACGCAGTATTTT. Protein: CATSDSGQGYTDTQYF.